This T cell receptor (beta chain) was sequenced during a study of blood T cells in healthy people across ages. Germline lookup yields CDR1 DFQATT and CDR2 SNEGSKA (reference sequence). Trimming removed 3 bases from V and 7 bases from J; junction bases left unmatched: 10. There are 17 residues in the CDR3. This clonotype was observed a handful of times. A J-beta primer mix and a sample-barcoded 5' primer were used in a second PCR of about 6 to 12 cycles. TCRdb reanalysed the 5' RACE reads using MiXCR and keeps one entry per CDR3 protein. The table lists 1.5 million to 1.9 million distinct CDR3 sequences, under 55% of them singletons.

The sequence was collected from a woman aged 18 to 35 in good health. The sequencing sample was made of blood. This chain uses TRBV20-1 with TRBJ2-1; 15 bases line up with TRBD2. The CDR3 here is CSASGGLAGGRGNEQFF. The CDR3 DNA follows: TGCAGTGCTAGTGGTGGACTAGCGGGGGGGCGAGGAAATGAGCAGTTCTTC.